This T cell receptor (beta chain) was observed in a study of blood T cell repertoires in COVID-19. In the study overall: Spain, Italy and the United States supplied samples that represented acute and convalescent COVID-19.

Original processing methods: Amplified reference gene primers provided the basis for estimating nucleated cell counts. The assay was immunoSEQ multiplex PCR, and TCRdb's table has in-frame clones only and misses some. The D gene and trimming were derived from the DNA, and the V and J assignments and clone size from that table. The sample lists about 400,000 clones, about 85% occurring once. The CDR3 contains 16 residues. The trim removed 2 bases at V and 3 bases at J, leaving 6 bases unmatched. Germline CDR1 reads MGHRA; CDR2 reads YSYEKL. Participants came from 24 US areas, aged about 18 to 100 years.

The chain has TRBV4-1 and TRBJ2-3, with 9 nucleotides matching TRBD2. The material sequenced was PBMCs or T cells enriched from blood (not recorded which). This receptor was taken from a woman aged 18-30 years with acute COVID-19. The CDR3 DNA reads as TGCGCCAGCAGCCAAAGTCGCGGGGGGGGGACAGATACGCAGTATTTT. It specifies CASSQSRGGGTDTQYF.